This T cell receptor beta chain appears in the sequencing data of a study of blood T cell repertoires in COVID-19. The overall study: Some COVID-19 samples were acute and others convalescent; all came from the United States, Italy and Spain. Sample material is recorded as cDNA or gDNA derived from T cells, B-cell-depleted T cells, or PBMCs.

Germline V gene data show CDR1 as SGHRS and CDR2 as YFSETQ. J was trimmed by 10 bases and V by 1 base; bases with no gene match: 8. The CDR3 has 15 residues. Per the original methods: The authors estimated nucleated cell counts from reference gene primer amplification. Profiled with immunoSEQ multiplex PCR; TCRdb holds only in-frame clones, not every one. The V and J calls and the clone size are those of that table, but D and trimming were determined from the DNA. Here the sample spans 150,000 to 200,000 clones, 65% to 90% being singletons. The genes are TRBV5-1 and TRBJ2-1; the match to TRBD2 covers 10 bases. Material for sequencing was peripheral blood. This TCR was sampled from a man between 60 and 75 years old with acute or convalescent COVID-19. CDR3 in DNA: TGCGCCAGCAGCTTGTTCCTAGCGGGAGCAGGGGAGCAGTTCTTC. Translation gives CASSLFLAGAGEQFF.